This T cell receptor beta chain appears in the sequencing data of a study of cytomegalovirus exposure and HLA in healthy donors (dated by TCRdb to the late 2010s). Turning to the overall study: An earlier analysis of several hundred of the donors reported approximately 280 Gb of sequence data and 117 million unique TCR beta sequences obtained from around 190 million T cells. Of the roughly 400 genotyped donors, 81% fell in the genetic ancestry cluster associated with self-reported Caucasian donors. Across 300 to 500 genotyped donors of the cohort, an average of about 240,000 unique TCR beta nucleotide sequences per donor were sequenced, and around 19% of those sequences were non-productive. All discovery cohort repertoires had been generated using a single sequencing platform. The study combined high-throughput TCR immunosequencing, statistical association of individual TCRs with disease status, and machine learning to predict cytomegalovirus infection status. In a later analysis, previously published TCR beta repertoires from some 640 donors were re-analyzed and high-resolution HLA genotyping was added so that TCR occurrence patterns could be studied. Four to six DR-DQ haplotypes were handled as single units for association and clustering because linkage in the cohort was strong. The study aimed to test whether signatures of past pathogen exposure could be identified by cataloging public T cell receptors. HLA typing included class I and class II loci at four-digit resolution. An early release that covered approximately 600 HLA-typed donors contained 250 to 350 gigabases of sequencing data and 70 million to 100 million unique TCR sequences. A later genetic analysis took genome-wide SNP genotypes for about three fifths of the roughly 700 donors and used that subset as a discovery cohort. Rather than drawing on any new phenotypic data, the later analysis identified candidate immune exposures from TCR beta sequences and the way those sequences occurred across donors. Donor age, sex, ethnicity and CMV serostatus were compiled alongside the repertoire data. An earlier analysis of 587 of the donors used high-throughput TCR beta sequencing to judge whether each TCR beta V gene segment behaved as functional or pseudogenic. Along with the approximately 700-subject first cohort, a separate validation cohort of 120 different subjects was used. Typing coverage differed by locus: A, B, C, DRB1 and DQB1 were typed in roughly 629-630 donors, DQA1 in roughly 510, DPA1 in around 600, and DPB1 in just under 490. The study used immunosequencing to profile the T cell repertoires of about 670 subjects and linked those repertoires to cytomegalovirus serostatus.

Including the terminal cysteine and phenylalanine, the CDR3 comprises 14 residues. Here the CDR3 DNA is all that survives: 42 bases in frame from base 1. CDR1 is given as SNHLY and CDR2 as FYNNEI, both from the germline V gene. This clone occurred a few times. Its antigen has not been determined. Germline and junction disagree at one end, which may indicate a read error. The study at large found these results: Assigning TCR associations to individual alleles was difficult when HLA alleles, especially DR and DQ, strongly co-occurred. In a later analysis, HLA-associated TCR beta chains showed more clonal expansion and lower generation probabilities than non-associated chains that were equally common. In a later genetic analysis, a missense DCLRE1C variant was associated with V-gene and J-gene trimming of TCR beta chains, and the association was replicated in an independent cohort. The earlier analysis of 587 of the donors excluded some 16 rarely observed V segments, including chromosome 9 orphons, because counts were too low. Because HLA typing was unavailable for some donors at each locus, only the typed subset was used in association tests. Some IMGT-functional V segments, including TRBV6-2 and TRBV6-3, could not be distinguished by the 87-base-pair reads and were therefore excluded. The classifier was reported to diagnose cytomegalovirus status with high specificity and sensitivity in both the original cohort and the validation cohort. In this cohort, only TCR beta chains were sequenced, and detectable features were limited by the absence of alpha or paired-chain data. According to a later analysis, TCR association rates differed among HLA loci, with DRB1 alleles showing the most associated TCRs and HLA-C alleles showing the fewest. In an earlier analysis of around 600 of the donors, most TCR beta V segments were observed in productive rearrangements about 87% or about 30% of the time, broadly matching IMGT annotations. The sequencing pipeline was judged likely to have produced a cluster of highly shared sequence variants as a technical artifact. Linkage disequilibrium might explain the correlated functional status among segregating V segments, but an unknown experimental factor could not be ruled out. According to a later analysis, most CMV-associated TCR beta chains appeared to be HLA-restricted, and the HLA associations seemed to be driven largely by CMV exposure. According to a later analysis, parvovirus B19, influenza, CMV and Epstein-Barr virus appeared linked to several top co-occurrence clusters. According to a later genetic analysis, donors in an Asian-associated ancestry cluster had fewer N-insertions in productive TCRs than the approximately 690-donor mean. According to the authors, the approach could potentially be generalized to other disease states and immunological phenotypes. In vitro tests confirmed that a few of the cytomegalovirus-associated TCR beta chains recognize cytomegalovirus antigens. In a later analysis, more than 15,000 TCR beta sequences were associated with specific HLA alleles at a false discovery rate of 0.05. Immune exposure information for the cohort was limited to CMV serostatus. A further reported finding was that TCR beta sequences accurately predicted the HLA-A and HLA-B alleles for most subjects in the first cohort. Presence/absence analyses assumed roughly uniform sequencing depth across donors, an assumption that may not hold. A total of 150 to 200 TCR beta chains were listed by the study as associated with cytomegalovirus. Most TCR sequences were observed very rarely across donors, whereas some public TCRs were present in many individuals.

The cohort was made up of approximately 670 healthy bone marrow donors. All cohort members were sampled while nominally healthy, although unrecorded immune exposures were likely present. The donor tested CMV seronegative and was one of the 352 seronegative cohort members. Every donor gave a peripheral blood sample, and the peripheral blood mononuclear cells from that sample were used for TCR beta sequencing. Genomic DNA extraction from the blood cell samples was performed with the Qiagen DNeasy Blood Extraction Kit. Library preparation employed the immunoSEQ multiplex PCR assay. For the multiplex PCR, a mixture combining 60 forward primers for TCR Vbeta segments and 13 reverse primers for TCR Jbeta segments was used. The CDR3 region of rearranged TCR beta genes was amplified from genomic DNA by a multiplex PCR assay. The Illumina HiSeq System was used to sequence the amplified TCR beta libraries as 87-base-pair reads. Turning to the authors' computational methods: In a later analysis, tens of millions of unique TCR beta chains were counted across the 500 to 700 repertoires, and roughly 11 million of these chains were shared by at least two donors. Raw reads were error-corrected and collapsed into unique sequences by a nearest-neighbor algorithm in which closely related sequences were merged to remove PCR and sequencing errors. CDR3 sequences were aligned to IMGT reference sequences to assign V, D and J gene segments. For a sequence to be retained, a match of at least six nucleotides to both a V gene segment and a J gene segment was required. Rearrangements were called productive when the CDR3 lacked stop codons and stayed in frame with V and J; all others were non-productive. Following IMGT convention, CDR3 was defined as the stretch from the second conserved V-encoded cysteine up to the conserved J-encoded phenylalanine. Sequences without an unambiguous match to a single V gene segment were excluded from the earlier analysis of approximately 600 of the donors. An earlier analysis of 500 to 600 of the donors classified V segments as functional when productive rearrangements were above 56.7% and as segregating when the standard deviation between donors was above 5%. A statistical classification framework was built to diagnose cytomegalovirus status from the catalog of TCR beta chain sequences. A later analysis assigned V and J genes by comparing TCR nucleotide sequences with IMGT/GENE-DB human TR gene sequences. A later analysis assigned CDR3 sequences and most-parsimonious VDJ recombination scenarios with the TCRdist pipeline. A later analysis defined each TCR beta chain by its CDR3 amino acid sequence plus V-gene family, and excluded reads lacking a unique V-gene family. To address suspected cross-contamination and a sequencing artifact, a later analysis removed a few hundred highly shared, low-generation-probability nucleotide sequences. In a later analysis, a clonal expansion index for each public chain was calculated from normalized within-repertoire ranks of inferred template counts. In a later analysis, generation probabilities were computed with a VDJ recombination model fitted to out-of-frame rearrangements, and the resulting probabilities were checked against IGoR. A later analysis scored TCR-TCR, TCR-HLA and TCR-CMV co-occurrence with hypergeometric tests, applying a repertoire-size bias correction to TCR pairs. A later analysis estimated false discovery rates by permuting HLA or CMV assignments 20 times. In a later analysis, co-occurring TCRs were grouped using DBSCAN, and TCRdist sequence similarity was added for clustering within HLA-allele-positive subsets. Co-occurrence clustering excluded repertoires with fewer than 30,000 or more than 120,000 public chains, plus five with anomalous nucleotide sharing. As stored in TCRdb, this immuneACCESS dataset retains in-frame rearrangements with V and J assigned. A fraction of the clones does not appear; measured against another copy, unresolved V genes explain less than half of the discrepancy, and the remainder lacks a known reason. That table is the source of V, J and clone size, and D and trimming were worked out from the DNA. This sample has around 190,000 clones in its table, and around 90% of those were observed once. The ten largest account for roughly 0.98% of the sample.

Sequencing was done on a sample of PBMCs. Recombination joined TRBV2 with TRBJ2-1; 9 middle bases align to TRBD2. The TCR sequence derives from a boy between 2 and 10 years old in good health and CMV-seronegative. CDR3 region: CASSAGGFSNEQFF. The bases are TGTGCCAGTAGTGCGGGAGGGTTCTCCAATGAGCAGTTCTTC.